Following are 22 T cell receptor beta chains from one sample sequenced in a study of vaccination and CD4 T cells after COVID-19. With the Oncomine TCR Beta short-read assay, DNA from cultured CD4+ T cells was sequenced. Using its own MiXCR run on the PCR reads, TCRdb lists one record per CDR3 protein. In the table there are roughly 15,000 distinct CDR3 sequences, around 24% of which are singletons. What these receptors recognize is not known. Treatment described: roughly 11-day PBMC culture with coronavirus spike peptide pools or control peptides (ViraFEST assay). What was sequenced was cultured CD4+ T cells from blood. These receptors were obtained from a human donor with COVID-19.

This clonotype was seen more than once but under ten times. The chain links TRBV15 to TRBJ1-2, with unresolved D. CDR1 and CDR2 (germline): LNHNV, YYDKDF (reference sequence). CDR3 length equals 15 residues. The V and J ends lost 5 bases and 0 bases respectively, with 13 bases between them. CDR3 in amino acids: CATSPQAASNYGYTF. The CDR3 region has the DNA TGTGCCACCAGCCCCCAGGCAGCTTCTAACTATGGCTACACCTTC. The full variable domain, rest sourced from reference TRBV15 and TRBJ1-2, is DAMVIQNPRYQVTQFGKPVTLSCSQTLNHNVMYWYQQKSSQAPKLLFHYYDKDFNNEADTPDNFQSRRPNTSFCFLDIRSPGLGDTAMYLCATSPQAASNYGYTFGSGTRLTVV.

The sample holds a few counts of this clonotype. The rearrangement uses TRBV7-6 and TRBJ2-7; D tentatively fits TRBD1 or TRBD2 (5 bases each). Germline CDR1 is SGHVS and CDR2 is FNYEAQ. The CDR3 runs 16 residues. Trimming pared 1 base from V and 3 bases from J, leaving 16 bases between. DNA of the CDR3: TGTGCCAGCAGCTTAGGAACCGGGACGGCGGTCTACGAGCAGTACTTC. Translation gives CASSLGTGTAVYEQYF.

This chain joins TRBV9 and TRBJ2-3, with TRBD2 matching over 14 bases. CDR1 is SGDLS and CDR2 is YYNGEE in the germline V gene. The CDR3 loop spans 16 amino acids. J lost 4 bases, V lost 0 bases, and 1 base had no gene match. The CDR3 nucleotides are TGTGCCAGCAGCGTAGGACTAGCGGGGGGGTCAGATACGCAGTATTTT. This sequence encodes CASSVGLAGGSDTQYF.

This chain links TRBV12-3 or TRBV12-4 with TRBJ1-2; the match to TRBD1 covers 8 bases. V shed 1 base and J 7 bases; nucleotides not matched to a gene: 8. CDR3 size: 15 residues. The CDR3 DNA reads TGTGCCAGCAGTTTAGTGGGGCAGGGGGCGACTGGCTACACCTTC. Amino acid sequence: CASSLVGQGATGYTF.

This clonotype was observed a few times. The CDR3 here is CSAGDRVNTEAFF. CDR3 in DNA: TGCAGTGCCGGAGACAGGGTGAACACTGAAGCTTTCTTT. The V and J genes are TRBV20-1 and TRBJ1-1; 7 nucleotides agree with TRBD1. The CDR3 runs 13 residues. Per the germline V gene, CDR1 is DFQATT and CDR2 is SNEGSKA (reference sequence). The J segment lost 0 bases and the V segment lost 6 bases, leaving 4 bases of the junction unmatched.

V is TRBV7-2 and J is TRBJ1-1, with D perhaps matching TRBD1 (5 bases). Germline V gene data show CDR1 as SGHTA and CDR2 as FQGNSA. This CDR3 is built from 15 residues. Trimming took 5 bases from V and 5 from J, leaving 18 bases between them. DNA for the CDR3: TGTGCCAGCAGCAATGGGGGAGGTATGAGGACTGAAGCTTTCTTT. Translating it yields CASSNGGGMRTEAFF.

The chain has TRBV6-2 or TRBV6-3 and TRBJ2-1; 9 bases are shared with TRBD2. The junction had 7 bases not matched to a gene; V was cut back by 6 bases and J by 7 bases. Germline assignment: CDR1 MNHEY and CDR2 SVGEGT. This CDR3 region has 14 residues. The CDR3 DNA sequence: TGTGCCAGCAGGCGGGGGGGCTTGAGTAATGAGCAGTTCTTC. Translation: CASRRGGLSNEQFF.

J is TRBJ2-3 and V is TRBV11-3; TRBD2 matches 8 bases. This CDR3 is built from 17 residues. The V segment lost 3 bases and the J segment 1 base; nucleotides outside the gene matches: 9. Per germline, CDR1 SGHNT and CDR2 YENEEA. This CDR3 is CASSFSSWRGGTDTQYF. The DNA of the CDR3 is TGTGCCAGCAGCTTCTCCTCTTGGCGGGGGGGCACAGATACGCAGTATTTT.

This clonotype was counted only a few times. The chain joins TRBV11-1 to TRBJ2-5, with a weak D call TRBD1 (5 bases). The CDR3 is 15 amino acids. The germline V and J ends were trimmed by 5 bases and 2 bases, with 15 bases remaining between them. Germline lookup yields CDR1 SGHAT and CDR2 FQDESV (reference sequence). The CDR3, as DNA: TGTGCCAGCAGCACGTCCCGACAGAGTCAAGAGACCCAGTACTTC. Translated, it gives CASSTSRQSQETQYF.

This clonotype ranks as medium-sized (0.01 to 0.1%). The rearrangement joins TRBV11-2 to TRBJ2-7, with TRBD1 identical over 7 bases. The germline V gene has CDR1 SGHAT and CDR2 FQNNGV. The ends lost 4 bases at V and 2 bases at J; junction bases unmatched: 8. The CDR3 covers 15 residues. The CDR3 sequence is CASSSYRGLAYEQYF. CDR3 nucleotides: TGTGCCAGCAGCTCATACAGGGGATTGGCCTACGAGCAGTACTTC.

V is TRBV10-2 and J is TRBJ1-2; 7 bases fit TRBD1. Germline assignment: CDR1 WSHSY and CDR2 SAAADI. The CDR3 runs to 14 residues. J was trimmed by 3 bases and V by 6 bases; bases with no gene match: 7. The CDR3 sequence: CASRPGTDHYGYTF. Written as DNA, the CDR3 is TGCGCCAGCAGACCCGGGACAGATCACTATGGCTACACCTTC.

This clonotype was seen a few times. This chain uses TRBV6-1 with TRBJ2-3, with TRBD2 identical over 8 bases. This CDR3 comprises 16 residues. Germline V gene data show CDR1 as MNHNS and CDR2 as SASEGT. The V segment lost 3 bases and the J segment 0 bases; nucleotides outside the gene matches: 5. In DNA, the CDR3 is TGTGCCAGCAGTGAGCGACTAGCGAGCAGCACAGATACGCAGTATTTT. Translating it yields CASSERLASSTDTQYF.

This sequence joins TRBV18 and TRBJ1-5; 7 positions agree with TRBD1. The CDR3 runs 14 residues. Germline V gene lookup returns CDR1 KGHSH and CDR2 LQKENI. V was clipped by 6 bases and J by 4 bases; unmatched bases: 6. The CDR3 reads CASSRDSPNQPQHF. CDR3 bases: TGTGCCAGCTCCCGGGACAGCCCAAATCAGCCCCAGCATTTT.

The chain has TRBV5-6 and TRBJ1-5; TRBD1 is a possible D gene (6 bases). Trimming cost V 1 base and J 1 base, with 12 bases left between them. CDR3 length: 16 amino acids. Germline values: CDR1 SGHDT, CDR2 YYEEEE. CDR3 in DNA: TGTGCCAGCAGCTTGACAGGGAGGGAAAGCAATCAGCCCCAGCATTTT. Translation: CASSLTGRESNQPQHF.

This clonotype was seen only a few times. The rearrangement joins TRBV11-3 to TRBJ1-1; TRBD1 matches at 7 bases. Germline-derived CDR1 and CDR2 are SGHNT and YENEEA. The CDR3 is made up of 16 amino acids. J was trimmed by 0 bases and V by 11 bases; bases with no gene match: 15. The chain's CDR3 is CASTPTGDRMNTEAFF. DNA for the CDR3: TGTGCCTCAACCCCAACAGGGGATCGGATGAACACTGAAGCTTTCTTT.

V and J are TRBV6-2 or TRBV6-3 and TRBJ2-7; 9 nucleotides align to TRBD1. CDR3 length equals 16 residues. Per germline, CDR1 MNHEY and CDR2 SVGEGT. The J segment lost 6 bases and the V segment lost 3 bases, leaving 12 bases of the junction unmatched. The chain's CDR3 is CASSYALGQGGREQYF. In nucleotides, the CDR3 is TGTGCCAGCAGTTATGCCCTGGGACAGGGAGGGCGCGAGCAGTACTTC.

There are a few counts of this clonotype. CDR3 protein: CASSIRQGVTPRYNSPLHF. The CDR3 bases are TGTGCCAGCAGCATCCGACAGGGGGTCACCCCGAGATATAATTCACCCCTCCACTTT. The chain recombines TRBV14 with TRBJ1-6; 9 nucleotides agree with TRBD1. Germline V gene data show CDR1 as SGHDN and CDR2 as FVKESK. This CDR3 contains 19 residues. V shed 5 bases, J shed 4 bases, and the junction held 15 bases outside the gene matches.

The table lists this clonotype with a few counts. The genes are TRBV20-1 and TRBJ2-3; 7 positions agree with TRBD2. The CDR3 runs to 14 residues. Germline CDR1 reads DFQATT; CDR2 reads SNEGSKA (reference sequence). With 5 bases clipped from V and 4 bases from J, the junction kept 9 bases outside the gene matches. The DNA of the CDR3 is TGCAGTGCTGCAGGACTAGATTCAGCAGATACGCAGTATTTT. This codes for CSAAGLDSADTQYF.

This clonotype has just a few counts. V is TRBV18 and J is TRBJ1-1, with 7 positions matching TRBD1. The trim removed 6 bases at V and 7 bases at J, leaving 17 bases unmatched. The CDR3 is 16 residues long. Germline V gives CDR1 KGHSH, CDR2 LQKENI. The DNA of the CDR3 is TGTGCCAGCTCGCTAAATCACAGGGGCGGCCGGGGTGAAGCTTTCTTT. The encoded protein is CASSLNHRGGRGEAFF.

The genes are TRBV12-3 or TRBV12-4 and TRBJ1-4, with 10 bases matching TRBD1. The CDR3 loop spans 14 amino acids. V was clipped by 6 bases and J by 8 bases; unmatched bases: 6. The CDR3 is CASRRTGGGEKLFF. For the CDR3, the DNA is TGTGCCAGCAGGCGGACAGGGGGAGGAGAAAAACTGTTTTTT.

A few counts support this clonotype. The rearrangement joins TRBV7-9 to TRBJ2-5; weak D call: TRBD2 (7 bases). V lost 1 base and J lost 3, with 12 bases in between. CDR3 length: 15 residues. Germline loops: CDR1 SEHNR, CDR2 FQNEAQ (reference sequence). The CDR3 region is CASSLGGGSKETQYF. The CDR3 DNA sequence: TGTGCCAGCAGCTTAGGGGGGGGCTCCAAAGAGACCCAGTACTTC.

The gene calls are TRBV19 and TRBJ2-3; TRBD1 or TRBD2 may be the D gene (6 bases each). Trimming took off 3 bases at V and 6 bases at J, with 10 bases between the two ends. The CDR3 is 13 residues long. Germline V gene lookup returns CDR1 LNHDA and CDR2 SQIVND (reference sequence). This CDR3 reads CASSIGGHDTQYF. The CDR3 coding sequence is TGTGCCAGTAGTATTGGGGGGCACGATACGCAGTATTTT.